This TCR beta chain appears in the sequencing data of a study of shared clonotypes between healthy human individuals. Turning to the study itself: Contributing individuals were a couple of females and three males aged 18 to 49. Per donor, three plates held CD4 naive cells, three held CD4 memory, two held CD8 naive and one held CD8 memory.

To note about this clone: Its cognate antigen is unknown.

As defined, naive CD8 cells were CD45RO-negative and positively selected for CCR7, with terminally differentiated effector memory CD45RA+ cells excluded. Study results and caveats: Generation probabilities were higher for clonotypes shared across all four sorted-subset donors than for unshared ones.

There are 15 residues in the CDR3. The ends lost 7 bases at V and 0 bases at J; junction bases unmatched: 9. Looked up from germline, CDR1 is SQVTM and CDR2 is ANQGSEA. TCRdb keeps only in-frame clones here, not all; method: immunoSEQ multiplex PCR. The sample holds millions of clones, over 85% seen once. This TCR was recovered from a man between 18 and 35 years old in good health. This chain uses TRBV29-1 with TRBJ1-2; 9 bases agree with TRBD1. Sequencing used naive CD8+ T cells sorted from blood. The CDR3 protein is CSALTGTGTNYGYTF. The CDR3 DNA reads as TGCAGCGCGTTGACCGGGACAGGGACTAACTATGGCTACACCTTC. Using reference TRBV29-1 and TRBJ1-2 for the parts outside the CDR3, the full variable domain is SAVISQKPSRDICQRGTSLTIQCQVDSQVTMMFWYRQQPGQSLTLIATANQGSEATYESGFVIDKFPISRPNLTFSTLTVSNMSPEDSSIYLCSALTGTGTNYGYTFGSGTRLTVV.